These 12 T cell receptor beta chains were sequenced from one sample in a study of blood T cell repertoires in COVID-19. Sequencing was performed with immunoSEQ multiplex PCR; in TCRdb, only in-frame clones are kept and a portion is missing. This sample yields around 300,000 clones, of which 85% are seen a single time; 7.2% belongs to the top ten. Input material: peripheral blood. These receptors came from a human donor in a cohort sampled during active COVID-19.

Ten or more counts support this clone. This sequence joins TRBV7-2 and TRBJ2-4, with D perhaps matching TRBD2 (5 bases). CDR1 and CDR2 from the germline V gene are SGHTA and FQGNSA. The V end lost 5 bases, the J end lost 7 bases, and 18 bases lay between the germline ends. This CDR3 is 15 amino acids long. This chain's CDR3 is CASSPPRRGSNIQYF. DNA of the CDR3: TGTGCCAGCAGCCCGCCGCGACGGGGAAGTAACATTCAGTACTTC.

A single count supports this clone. The CDR3 nucleotides are TGTGCCAGCAGCTTAGGACTAAATGCGGGCACAGATACGCAGTATTTT. Amino acids: CASSLGLNAGTDTQYF. V and J are TRBV11-3 and TRBJ2-3, with D possibly being TRBD2 (5 bases). Germline assignment: CDR1 SGHNT and CDR2 YENEEA. The CDR3 extends over 16 amino acids. The V gene lost 1 base and the J gene lost 1 base, with 12 bases spanning the gap.

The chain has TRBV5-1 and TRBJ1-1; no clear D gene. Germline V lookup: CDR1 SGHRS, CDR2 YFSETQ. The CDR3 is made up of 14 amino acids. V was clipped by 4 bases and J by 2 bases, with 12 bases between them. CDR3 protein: CASSVRLENTEAFF. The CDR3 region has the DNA TGCGCCAGCAGCGTAAGGCTAGAAAACACTGAAGCTTTCTTT.

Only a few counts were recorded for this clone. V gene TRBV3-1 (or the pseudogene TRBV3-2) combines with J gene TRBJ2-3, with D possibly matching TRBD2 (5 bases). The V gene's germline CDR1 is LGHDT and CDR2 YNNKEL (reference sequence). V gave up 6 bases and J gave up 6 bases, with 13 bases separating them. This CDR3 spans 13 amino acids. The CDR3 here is CASSHGRRDTQYF. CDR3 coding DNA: TGTGCCAGCAGTCACGGGCGGAGGGATACGCAGTATTTT.

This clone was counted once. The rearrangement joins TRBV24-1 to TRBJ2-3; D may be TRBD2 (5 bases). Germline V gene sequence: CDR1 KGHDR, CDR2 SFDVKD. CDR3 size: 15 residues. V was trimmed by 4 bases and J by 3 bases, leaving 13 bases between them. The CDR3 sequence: CATSDEGWSTDTQYF. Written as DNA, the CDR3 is TGTGCCACCAGTGACGAGGGATGGTCGACAGATACGCAGTATTTT.

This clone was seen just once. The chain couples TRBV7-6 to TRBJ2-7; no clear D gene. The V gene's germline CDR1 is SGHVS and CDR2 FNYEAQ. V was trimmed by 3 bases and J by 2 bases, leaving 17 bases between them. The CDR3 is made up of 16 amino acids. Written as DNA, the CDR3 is TGTGCCAGCAGCTTGAACCCGGCCTCGACAACCTACGAGCAGTACTTC. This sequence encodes CASSLNPASTTYEQYF.

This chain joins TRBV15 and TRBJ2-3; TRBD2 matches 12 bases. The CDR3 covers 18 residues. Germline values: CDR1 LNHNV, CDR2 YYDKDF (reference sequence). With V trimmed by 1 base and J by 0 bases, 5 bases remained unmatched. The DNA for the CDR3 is TGTGCCACCAGCAGAGTCCGACTAGCGGGGGTTAGCACAGATACGCAGTATTTT. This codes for CATSRVRLAGVSTDTQYF. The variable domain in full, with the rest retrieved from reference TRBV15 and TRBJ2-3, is DAMVIQNPRYQVTQFGKPVTLSCSQTLNHNVMYWYQQKSSQAPKLLFHYYDKDFNNEADTPDNFQSRRPNTSFCFLDIRSPGLGDTAMYLCATSRVRLAGVSTDTQYFGPGTRLTVL.

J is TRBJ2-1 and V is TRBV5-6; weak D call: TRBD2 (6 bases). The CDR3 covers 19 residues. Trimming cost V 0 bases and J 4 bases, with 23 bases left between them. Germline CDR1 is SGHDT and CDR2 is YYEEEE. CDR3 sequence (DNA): TGTGCCAGCAGCTTGGATCCTGAACCGGGACTCGATGCTTACAATGAGCAGTTCTTC. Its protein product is CASSLDPEPGLDAYNEQFF.

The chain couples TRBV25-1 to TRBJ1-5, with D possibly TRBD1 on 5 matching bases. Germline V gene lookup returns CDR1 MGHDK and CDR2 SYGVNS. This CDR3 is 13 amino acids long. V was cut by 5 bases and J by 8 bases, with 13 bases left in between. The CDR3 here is CASSRLAGEPQHF. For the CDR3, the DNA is TGTGCCAGCAGTCGGCTGGCGGGGGAGCCCCAGCATTTT.

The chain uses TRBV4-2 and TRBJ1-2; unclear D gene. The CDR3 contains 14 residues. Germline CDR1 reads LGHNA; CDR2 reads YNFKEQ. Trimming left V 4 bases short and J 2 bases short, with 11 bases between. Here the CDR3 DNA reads TGTGCCAGCAGCCTCCCGACTGCGAACTATGGCTACACCTTC. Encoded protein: CASSLPTANYGYTF.

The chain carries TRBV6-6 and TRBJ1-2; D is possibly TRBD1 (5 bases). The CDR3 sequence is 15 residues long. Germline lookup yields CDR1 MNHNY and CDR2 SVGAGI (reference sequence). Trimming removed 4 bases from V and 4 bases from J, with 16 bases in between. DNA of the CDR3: TGTGCCAGCAGTTCCAGGGTCGAACCTCCCTATGGCTACACCTTC. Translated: CASSSRVEPPYGYTF.

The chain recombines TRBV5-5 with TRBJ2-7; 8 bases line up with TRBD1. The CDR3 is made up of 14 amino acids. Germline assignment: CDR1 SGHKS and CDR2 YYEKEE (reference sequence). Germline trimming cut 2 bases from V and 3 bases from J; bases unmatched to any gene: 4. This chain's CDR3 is CASSFPDRVYEQYF. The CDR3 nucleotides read TGTGCCAGCAGCTTTCCGGACAGGGTCTACGAGCAGTACTTC.